These 9 T cell receptor beta chains were all obtained from the same sample, sequenced in a study of T cell repertoires in cytomegalovirus infection. TCRdb re-called the reads through MiXCR, storing one row per CDR3 protein. In the table there are 150,000 to 180,000 distinct CDR3 sequences, around 24% of which are singletons. The source material was PBMCs. All receptors derive from a human donor in good health (CMV status not recorded). Some clones in this sample may be carry-over from other donors' samples.

There are a few counts of this clonotype. This chain links TRBV5-1 with TRBJ2-1; 8 positions agree with TRBD2. The germline gives CDR1 SGHRS, CDR2 YFSETQ. V dropped 6 bases and J dropped 5; count of bases not matched to a gene: 10. This CDR3 is built from 15 residues. CDR3 DNA: TGCGCCAGCAATGAACGGGGGGGGCGAGACAATGAGCAGTTCTTC. Residues: CASNERGGRDNEQFF.

This clonotype was seen a handful of times. The V and J genes are TRBV28 and TRBJ2-1, with 7 nucleotides matching TRBD1. J gave up 9 bases and V 5 bases, and 16 bases lay outside the gene matches. CDR3 length: 16 amino acids. Germline CDR1 is MDHEN and CDR2 is SYDVKM. The CDR3 reads CASSPSWTGSGGEQFF. CDR3 nucleotides: TGTGCCAGCAGTCCTTCATGGACAGGAAGTGGTGGTGAGCAGTTCTTC.

Details on this clonotype: The junction shows a germline mismatch at one end, possibly a read error. The V call is TRBV7-8, the J call TRBJ2-5; D is unclear. This CDR3 region has 14 residues. The germline CDR1 and CDR2 sequences are SGHVS and FQNEAQ. The CDR3, as DNA: TGTGCCAGCAGCTTATCACAGATCCAAGAGACCCAGCACTTC. Its translation: CASSLSQIQETQHF.

The rearrangement links TRBV14 to TRBJ2-1; perhaps TRBD2 as D (6 bases). CDR1 and CDR2 (germline): SGHDN, FVKESK. CDR3 length equals 17 residues. V gave up 0 bases and J gave up 5 bases, with 17 bases separating them. The CDR3 DNA sequence: TGTGCCAGCAGCCAAGATTATGGAGGGCGCATCCACAATGAGCAGTTCTTC. Translated: CASSQDYGGRIHNEQFF.

This clonotype was seen at least ten times. The chain is built from TRBV7-2 and TRBJ2-7, with 11 bases that match TRBD2. The trim removed 1 base at V and 0 bases at J, leaving 8 bases unmatched. Germline CDR1 is SGHTA and CDR2 is FQGNSA. The CDR3 loop spans 18 amino acids. The CDR3 coding sequence is TGTGCCAGCAGCTTAGGCGTACTAGCGGGGGCCCCCTCCTACGAGCAGTACTTC. Its translation: CASSLGVLAGAPSYEQYF.

A note on this clonotype: A much larger clone sits a single nucleotide away, making a read error possible. The rearrangement links TRBV7-3 to TRBJ2-3; 8 positions agree with TRBD2. Germline V CDR1 and CDR2: SGHTA, FQGTGA. The CDR3 contains 14 residues. V lost 5 bases and J lost 4; bases outside the gene matches: 5. CDR3 loop: CASSPGGAADTQYF. CDR3 nucleotide sequence: TGTGCCAGCAGCCCCGGGGGGGCCGCAGATACGCAGTATTTT.

This clonotype appeared a few times. This sequence joins TRBV29-1 and TRBJ1-2; no clear D. Trimming removed 3 bases from V and 4 bases from J, with 9 bases in between. The germline V gene encodes CDR1 SQVTM and CDR2 ANQGSEA. The CDR3 extends over 12 amino acids. The CDR3 region has the DNA TGCAGCGTTGAGGTGAGAAGCTATGGCTACACCTTC. This gives the protein CSVEVRSYGYTF.

This chain joins TRBV4-1 and TRBJ2-1, with TRBD2 matching 11 bases. The CDR3 spans 16 residues. With 6 bases clipped from V and 6 bases from J, the junction kept 10 bases outside the gene matches. Germline V CDR1 and CDR2: MGHRA, YSYEKL. CDR3 region: CASSPEPGLAVNEQFF. CDR3 sequence (DNA): TGCGCCAGCAGTCCAGAACCGGGACTAGCGGTCAATGAGCAGTTCTTC.

To note about this clonotype: Given a much more abundant clone one base away, this may be a read error. This chain connects TRBV7-2 to TRBJ2-5; a possible D gene is TRBD1 (5 bases). The length of the CDR3 is 12 residues. In germline, CDR1 is SGHTA, CDR2 FQGNSA. The CDR3 DNA sequence: TGTGCCAGCAGCCCGAGCCGACAGACCCAGCACTTC. This sequence encodes CASSPSRQTQHF.